A selection of T cell receptor beta chains follows, all from one sample in a study of T cell responses to AZD1222 COVID-19 vaccine. Only in-frame clones appear in the TCRdb table, and some are missing; sequencing was by immunoSEQ multiplex PCR. The repertoire consists of about 130,000 clones, with approximately 85% occurring once and the leading ten covering about 4.4%. Sample: peripheral blood, taken 28 days after the second AZD1222 dose. The source is an adult who received the AZD1222 COVID-19 vaccine. CDR3s include the opening cysteine and the closing phenylalanine or tryptophan. D genes are given only for firm matches. Where a row states a size, it is once, few, many or the class of an expanded clone; other rows omit it.

-	TRBV6-5	-	TRBJ1-1	TGTGCCAGCAGTCTTACCCAGTTGTCTGAAGCTTTCTTT	CASSLTQLSEAFF
-	TRBV5-1	-	TRBJ1-1	TGCGCCAGCAGCTCCCGTCGGGGCACGAACACTGAAGCTTTCTTT	CASSSRRGTNTEAFF
once	TRBV4-1	-	TRBJ2-6	TGCGCCAGCAGCCAAGGAAGGGGTAATGGGGCCAACGTCCTGACTTTC	CASSQGRGNGANVLTF
-	TRBV9	-	TRBJ2-5	TGTGCCAGCAGCGTAGGGAGGGGACAGTACCAAGAGACCCAGTACTTC	CASSVGRGQYQETQYF
-	TRBV6-2/TRBV6-3	TRBD2	TRBJ2-1	TGTGCCAGCAGTTACGGAGGGACTAGCGGGGGGCAGAGGAATGAGCAGTTCTTC	CASSYGGTSGGQRNEQFF
few	TRBV7-2	-	TRBJ1-6	TGTGCCAGCAGCTTACGGGGGGACTCCTATAATTCACCCCTCCACTTT	CASSLRGDSYNSPLHF
-	TRBV5-5	-	TRBJ2-7	TGTGCCAGCAGCCCGGAATGGATCAGGGTAGACGAGCAGTACTTC	CASSPEWIRVDEQYF
once	TRBV10-2	TRBD1	TRBJ1-2	TGCGCCAGCAGTCAACAGGGGGACTATGGCTACACCTTC	CASSQQGDYGYTF
-	TRBV5-6	-	TRBJ1-2	TGTGCCAGCAGCTCATTCGGTGAATCTAACTATGGCTACACCTTC	CASSSFGESNYGYTF
-	TRBV5-1	-	TRBJ2-3	TGCGCCAGCAGCTTACAGGGATCCTCTAGCACAGATACGCAGTATTTT	CASSLQGSSSTDTQYF
-	TRBV10-3	-	TRBJ1-1	TGTGCCATCCGGAGGGGCGCGAACACTGAAGCTTTCTTT	CAIRRGANTEAFF
-	TRBV6-1	-	TRBJ2-7	TGTGCCAGCAGTGAGAACAGGAAATCCTACGAGCAGTACTTC	CASSENRKSYEQYF
once	TRBV7-2	-	TRBJ1-6	TGTGCCAGCAGCTCTCTGGGGGGGGTTTATTCACCCCTCCACTTT	CASSSLGGVYSPLHF
-	TRBV6-5	TRBD1	TRBJ1-1	TGTGCCAGCAGCTGGACAGGGAGGGACACTGAAGCTTTCTTT	CASSWTGRDTEAFF
-	TRBV9	-	TRBJ2-1	TGTGCCAGCAGTCGTCAGGGCTATGAGCAGTTCTTC	CASSRQGYEQFF
-	TRBV7-9	-	TRBJ2-7	TGTGCCAGCGGGGGGGCCTCGTACGAGCAGTACTTC	CASGGASYEQYF
-	TRBV3-1/TRBV3-2	-	TRBJ2-2	TGTGCCAGCAGCTACGGGACGGGGAGAGCCGGGGAGCTGTTTTTT	CASSYGTGRAGELFF
-	TRBV12-3/TRBV12-4	TRBD1	TRBJ1-1	TGTGCCAGCAGTTTTACAGGGGACACTGAAGCTTTCTTT	CASSFTGDTEAFF
-	TRBV18	TRBD1	TRBJ1-5	TGTGCCAGCTCCCCGACAGGGAACAATCAGCCCCAGCATTTT	CASSPTGNNQPQHF
-	TRBV18	TRBD1	TRBJ2-7	TGTGCCAGCTCACCACCGAACAGACAGGGATCCATCCACGAGCAGTACTTC	CASSPPNRQGSIHEQYF
-	TRBV6-2/TRBV6-3	-	TRBJ1-5	TGTGCCAGCAGCGACAGTAGTAGCAATCAGCCCCAGCATTTT	CASSDSSSNQPQHF
-	TRBV18	-	TRBJ1-1	TGTGCCAGCTCACCGCGAGGGTGGACTGAAGCTTTCTTT	CASSPRGWTEAFF
-	TRBV28	-	TRBJ2-7	TGTGCCAGCAGTCTCTCCCTAGAGCAGTACTTC	CASSLSLEQYF
-	TRBV5-1	-	TRBJ1-4	TGCGCCAGCAGCTTGGGCGGGGGCCCGAATGAAAAACTGTTTTTT	CASSLGGGPNEKLFF
-	TRBV3-1/TRBV3-2	TRBD1	TRBJ1-5	TGTGCCAGCAGCTTCCGGGACAGGGGCCATCAGCCCCAGCATTTT	CASSFRDRGHQPQHF
-	TRBV29-1	-	TRBJ2-2	TGCAGCGTTGTAAAACTCTTGAACACCGGGGAGCTGTTTTTT	CSVVKLLNTGELFF